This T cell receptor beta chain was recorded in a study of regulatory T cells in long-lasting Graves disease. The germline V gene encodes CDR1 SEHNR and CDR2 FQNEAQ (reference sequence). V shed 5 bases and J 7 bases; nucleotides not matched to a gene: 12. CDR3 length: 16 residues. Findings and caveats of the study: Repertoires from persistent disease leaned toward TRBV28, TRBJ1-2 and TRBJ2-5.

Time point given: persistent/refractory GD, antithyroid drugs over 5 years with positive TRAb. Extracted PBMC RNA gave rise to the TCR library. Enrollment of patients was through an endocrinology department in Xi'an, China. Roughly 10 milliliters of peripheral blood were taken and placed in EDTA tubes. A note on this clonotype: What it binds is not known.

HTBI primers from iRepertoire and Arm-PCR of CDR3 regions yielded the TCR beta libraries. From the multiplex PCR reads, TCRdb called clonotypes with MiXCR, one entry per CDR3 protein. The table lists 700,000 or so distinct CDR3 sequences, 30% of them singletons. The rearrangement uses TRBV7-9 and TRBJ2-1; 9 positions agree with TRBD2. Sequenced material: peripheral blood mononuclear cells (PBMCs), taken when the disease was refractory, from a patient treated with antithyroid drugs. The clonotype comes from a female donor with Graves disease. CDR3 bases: TGTGCCAGCAGCCGGCGGATGGGCGGGAGGGCAAATGAGCAGTTCTTC. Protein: CASSRRMGGRANEQFF. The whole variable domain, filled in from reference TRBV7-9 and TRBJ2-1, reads DTGVSQNPRHKITKRGQNVTFRCDPISEHNRLYWYRQTLGQGPEFLTYFQNEAQLEKSRLLSDRFSAERPKGSFSTLEIQRTEQGDSAMYLCASSRRMGGRANEQFFGPGTRLTVL.